These 7 T cell receptor beta chains were all obtained from the same sample, sequenced in a study of shared clonotypes between healthy human individuals. Produced via immunoSEQ multiplex PCR; TCRdb's table is partial and in-frame only. The data show about 1.5 million clones, 95% to 97% seen once. Sequences were obtained from naive CD4+ T cells sorted from blood. The subset: CD45RA+ positively selected. The receptor set was obtained from a man aged 25 to 40 in good health.

The chain carries TRBV27 and TRBJ1-2, with TRBD1 matching over 10 bases. The CDR3 extends over 15 amino acids. V was pared by 5 bases and J by 3 bases, with 6 bases of the junction left unmatched. CDR1 and CDR2 (germline): MNHEY, SMNVEV (reference sequence). CDR3 DNA: TGTGCCAGCAGTATGACAGGGGGCCTTCACTATGGCTACACCTTC. As protein: CASSMTGGLHYGYTF.

Notes on this clone: This same CDR3 is encoded by further DNA sequences in the sample. The CDR3: CASSPRVSYEQYF. DNA of the CDR3: TGCGCCAGCTCGCCGAGAGTCTCCTACGAGCAGTACTTC. V is TRBV10-1 and J is TRBJ2-7; D is unclear. Germline V gene data show CDR1 as WNHNN and CDR2 as SYGVQD (reference sequence). The CDR3 consists of 13 residues. Trimming pared 8 bases from V and 0 bases from J, leaving 11 bases between.

The genes are TRBV5-5 and TRBJ1-3; TRBD1 is a possible D gene (6 bases). CDR1 is SGHKS and CDR2 is YYEKEE in the germline V gene (reference sequence). The CDR3 is 13 amino acids. V lost 3 bases and J lost 7, with 11 bases in between. This chain's CDR3 is CASSSGTTNTIYF. The CDR3 coding sequence is TGTGCCAGCAGCTCCGGGACAACGAACACCATATATTTT. Full variable domain (outside the CDR3, taken from reference TRBV5-5 and TRBJ1-3): DAGVTQSPTHLIKTRGQQVTLRCSPISGHKSVSWYQQVLGQGPQFIFQYYEKEERGRGNFPDRFSARQFPNYSSELNVNALLLGDSALYLCASSSGTTNTIYFGEGSWLTVV.

This clone was counted once. The chain carries TRBV9 and TRBJ1-3; TRBD1 aligns across 7 bases. The V and J ends lost 3 bases and 3 bases, in that order; junction bases with no gene match: 9. Germline V lookup: CDR1 SGDLS, CDR2 YYNGEE. The CDR3 runs 16 residues. The CDR3 DNA follows: TGTGCCAGCAGCGGAGCATCGACAGGGATTGGAAACACCATATATTTT. Residues: CASSGASTGIGNTIYF.

Only a few counts were recorded for this clone. Other DNA sequences in this sample translate to the same CDR3. This chain links TRBV7-2 with TRBJ2-7, with 13 bases that match TRBD2. The CDR3 covers 15 residues. Germline values: CDR1 SGHTA, CDR2 FQGNSA. The junction had 4 bases not matched to a gene; V was cut back by 5 bases and J by 3 bases. CDR3 amino acids: CASSPRTSGSYEQYF. As DNA, the CDR3 is TGTGCCAGCAGCCCTAGGACTAGCGGGAGCTACGAGCAGTACTTC.

This sequence joins TRBV25-1 and TRBJ2-7; D tentatively fits TRBD1 or TRBD2 (5 bases each). V lost 3 bases and J lost 2, with 11 bases in between. Germline V CDR1 and CDR2: MGHDK, SYGVNS. The CDR3 spans 14 residues. The CDR3 loop reads CASSEAGRTYEQYF. The CDR3 nucleotides read TGTGCCAGCAGTGAGGCAGGGAGAACCTACGAGCAGTACTTC.

About this clone: The same CDR3 arises from other DNA sequences in this sample as well. J is TRBJ2-5 and V is TRBV7-2; the D call may be TRBD1 or TRBD2 (5 bases each). This CDR3 spans 13 amino acids. Trimming pared 3 bases from V and 1 base from J, leaving 6 bases between. Germline lookup yields CDR1 SGHTA and CDR2 FQGNSA. CDR3 protein: CASSLGPQETQYF. CDR3 sequence (DNA): TGTGCCAGCAGCTTGGGACCCCAAGAGACCCAGTACTTC. Full variable domain (missing parts from reference TRBV7-2 and TRBJ2-5): GAGVSQSPSNKVTEKGKDVELRCDPISGHTALYWYRQSLGQGLEFLIYFQGNSAPDKSGLPSDRFSAERTGGSVSTLTIQRTQQEDSAVYLCASSLGPQETQYFGPGTRLLVL.